The present T cell receptor beta chain was sequenced within a study of cytomegalovirus exposure and HLA in healthy donors. Broader study findings: A later analysis linked a missense DCLRE1C variant to TCR beta V- and J-gene trimming. A later analysis found most CMV-associated TCR beta chains apparently HLA-restricted. It is likely that the observed cluster of highly shared sequence variants was a sequencing artifact.

Both 60 Vbeta primers and 13 Jbeta primers went into the PCR. Assay used: immunoSEQ multiplex PCR; TCRdb lists only in-frame clones, some missing. The table records some 120,000 clones, around 75% of them present only once. The junction had 12 bases not matched to a gene; V was cut back by 8 bases and J by 5 bases. CDR3 length: 15 amino acids. Germline V CDR1 and CDR2: SQVTM, ANQGSEA. Concerning this clone itself: The antigen remains undetermined.

The sequencing sample was made of PBMCs. The source of this sequence is a woman aged 45-65 years in good health and CMV-seropositive. V usage is TRBV29-1 and J usage is TRBJ2-1, with 10 bases matching TRBD2. CDR3 bases: TGCAGCCTGGCCCGTATTAGCGGGGGGAACAATGAGCAGTTCTTC. Translating it yields CSLARISGGNNEQFF.